The 30 T cell receptor beta chains below all came from one sample that was sequenced in a study of shared clonotypes between healthy human individuals (dated by TCRdb to about 2020). Libraries were made using the immunoSEQ multiplex PCR assay. What TCRdb holds here is the immuneACCESS table cut down to in-frame rearrangements. Part of the clones is not present; checked against another copy, under half of the missing clones reflect an unresolved V gene, and the others are unexplained. This sample has about 680,000 clones in its table, and just over 90% of those were observed once. Together, the top ten hold 24% of the sample. For the CD8 naive samples, CD45RO-negative cells were positively selected for CCR7, yielding a CD45RA+CCR7+ population from which TemRA cells were excluded. The sequencing sample was made of naive CD8+ T cells sorted from blood. Per the publication, the cell subset or site label means: CD45RA+CCR7+. The receptor set was obtained from a man between 25 and 39 years old in good health.

The genes are TRBV19 and TRBJ2-1, with D possibly matching TRBD1 (6 bases). V was trimmed by 5 bases and J by 3 bases, leaving 14 bases between them. Germline V gene lookup returns CDR1 LNHDA and CDR2 SQIVND (reference sequence). The length of the CDR3 is 15 residues. CDR3 sequence (DNA): TGTGCCAGTAGTGCCCCAGGGGTAGGCTACAATGAGCAGTTCTTC. It translates to CASSAPGVGYNEQFF. The full variable domain, rest sourced from reference TRBV19 and TRBJ2-1, is DGGITQSPKYLFRKEGQNVTLSCEQNLNHDAMYWYRQDPGQGLRLIYYSQIVNDFQKGDIAEGYSVSREKKESFPLTVTSAQKNPTAFYLCASSAPGVGYNEQFFGPGTRLTVL.

The chain uses TRBV27 and TRBJ2-5; weak D call: TRBD2 (6 bases). Germline CDR1 and CDR2: MNHEY and SMNVEV (reference sequence). The CDR3 contains 16 residues. V was shortened by 4 bases and J by 0 bases, with 15 bases between the two germline ends. The CDR3 is CASSSRLVSDQETQYF. In nucleotides, the CDR3 is TGTGCCAGCAGTTCCCGACTAGTAAGCGACCAAGAGACCCAGTACTTC.

This sequence joins TRBV5-1 and TRBJ2-7, with 7 positions matching TRBD1. The ends lost 4 bases at V and 7 bases at J; junction bases unmatched: 11. Germline V gene data show CDR1 as SGHRS and CDR2 as YFSETQ. The CDR3 contains 14 residues. The CDR3 DNA follows: TGCGCCAGCAGCGGGGGACAGACCCCTCGGGAGCAGTACTTC. This sequence encodes CASSGGQTPREQYF.

The J gene is TRBJ2-7, the V gene TRBV4-2; a possible D gene is TRBD1 (5 bases). The ends were cut back, 0 bases at V and 5 bases at J, with 11 bases in the middle. The germline CDR1 and CDR2 sequences are LGHNA and YNFKEQ. CDR3 size: 14 residues. The CDR3 here is CASSQEGLPDEQYF. DNA of the CDR3: TGTGCCAGCAGCCAAGAGGGGCTCCCCGACGAGCAGTACTTC.

V usage is TRBV9 and J usage is TRBJ2-3; D call uncertain. With 0 bases removed from V and 2 bases from J, the gap between germline ends came to 10 bases. The germline gives CDR1 SGDLS, CDR2 YYNGEE. The CDR3 is made up of 15 amino acids. The CDR3 DNA is TGTGCCAGCAGCGTAGCGTTCGGCTACACAGATACGCAGTATTTT. Its translation: CASSVAFGYTDTQYF.

This chain uses TRBV5-8 with TRBJ2-7; 7 positions match TRBD2. Trimming took 7 bases from V and 2 from J; bases not matched to a gene: 9. The CDR3 runs to 14 residues. Germline loops: CDR1 SGHTS, CDR2 YDEGEE. The CDR3 region has the DNA TGTGCCAGCCCCCTGGGAGGGACTCCCTACGAGCAGTACTTC. This codes for CASPLGGTPYEQYF.

The chain joins TRBV10-2 to TRBJ1-5; D gene ambiguous. Germline V gene sequence: CDR1 WSHSY, CDR2 SAAADI. The length of the CDR3 is 14 residues. Trimming stripped 3 bases from V and 0 bases from J, with 6 bases between. The CDR3: CASSDTDSNQPQHF. CDR3 nucleotides: TGCGCCAGCAGTGATACAGATAGCAATCAGCCCCAGCATTTT.

This clone was picked up one time. This chain links TRBV7-9 with TRBJ2-2, with D perhaps being TRBD1 or TRBD2 (5 bases each). Germline V gives CDR1 SEHNR, CDR2 FQNEAQ (reference sequence). V was shortened by 6 bases and J by 7 bases, with 12 bases between the two germline ends. The CDR3 is 13 residues long. CDR3 nucleotide sequence: TGTGCCAGCAGACCGACGGGGCTCGGGGAGCTGTTTTTT. Translation: CASRPTGLGELFF.

This clone has just a few counts. The chain carries TRBV7-9 and TRBJ2-7, with no clear D. V was clipped by 3 bases and J by 5 bases, with 11 bases between them. This CDR3 is built from 13 residues. Germline CDR1 SEHNR, CDR2 FQNEAQ (reference sequence). The CDR3 loop is CASSFGTVHEQYF. Written as DNA, the CDR3 is TGTGCCAGCAGCTTCGGTACTGTACACGAGCAGTACTTC. Complete variable domain (other parts from reference TRBV7-9 and TRBJ2-7): DTGVSQNPRHKITKRGQNVTFRCDPISEHNRLYWYRQTLGQGPEFLTYFQNEAQLEKSRLLSDRFSAERPKGSFSTLEIQRTEQGDSAMYLCASSFGTVHEQYFGPGTRLTVT.

In its sample, this clone was seen once. This chain uses TRBV7-9 with TRBJ2-7; perhaps TRBD1 as D (7 bases). V was shortened by 4 bases and J by 5 bases, with 15 bases between the two germline ends. Germline V gene data show CDR1 as SEHNR and CDR2 as FQNEAQ (reference sequence). The CDR3 runs to 14 residues. This CDR3 reads CASSSQEGADEQYF. Written as DNA, the CDR3 is TGTGCCAGCAGCTCCCAGGAGGGGGCGGACGAGCAGTACTTC.

This chain connects TRBV2 to TRBJ2-6; no reliable D call. Germline CDR1 is SNHLY and CDR2 is FYNNEI. The CDR3 contains 15 residues. Between the trimmed V and J ends, which lost 4 bases and 5 bases, there was a span of 12 bases. In nucleotides, the CDR3 is TGTGCCAGCAGTGCAGCTACAGTAAGGGCCAACGTCCTGACTTTC. Its protein product is CASSAATVRANVLTF.

V gene TRBV5-4 combines with J gene TRBJ1-2; maybe TRBD1 (6 bases). V was shortened by 0 bases and J by 3 bases, with 9 bases between the two germline ends. CDR3 length: 14 residues. In germline, CDR1 is SGHNT, CDR2 YYREEE (reference sequence). The DNA of the CDR3 is TGTGCCAGCAGCTTGGCGACAGGCGACTATGGCTACACCTTC. Its protein is CASSLATGDYGYTF.

This clone was recorded a few times. The chain uses TRBV4-3 and TRBJ2-7, with TRBD2 identical over 11 bases. Germline CDR1 and CDR2: LGHNA and YSLEER. The CDR3 runs to 17 residues. Losses at the gene ends were 2 bases for V and 0 bases for J; bases not matched to a gene: 6. The CDR3 coding sequence is TGCGCCAGCAGCCAAACAGTAGGGACTAGCGGCTCCTACGAGCAGTACTTC. Protein: CASSQTVGTSGSYEQYF.

The genes are TRBV10-3 and TRBJ2-3; 9 bases align to TRBD2. CDR1 ENHRY and CDR2 SYGVKD come from the germline V gene. The CDR3 sequence is 19 residues long. V lost 3 bases to trimming and J lost 4 bases; unmatched junction nucleotides: 17. The CDR3, as DNA: TGTGCCATCAGTGAAGGCTTGCGGGAGGGCCTGGGTTTTGCAGATACGCAGTATTTT. It encodes CAISEGLREGLGFADTQYF.

This chain connects TRBV6-6 to TRBJ2-5; 15 bases are a match to TRBD2. V shed 2 bases and J 5 bases; nucleotides not matched to a gene: 3. CDR1 and CDR2 from the germline V gene are MNHNY and SVGAGI (reference sequence). The CDR3 covers 16 residues. The CDR3 region has the DNA TGTGCCAGCAGTTACAGCGGGACTAGCGGGAGGGAGACCCAGTACTTC. Its translation is CASSYSGTSGRETQYF.

The V and J genes are TRBV19 and TRBJ2-1, with 9 positions matching TRBD2. This CDR3 region has 14 residues. V lost 5 bases to trimming and J lost 9 bases; unmatched junction nucleotides: 8. Germline-derived CDR1 and CDR2 are LNHDA and SQIVND (reference sequence). CDR3 DNA sequence: TGTGCCAGTAGTGTTAGCGGGAGTAGGGCTGAGCAGTTCTTC. Translation gives CASSVSGSRAEQFF.

With respect to this clone: A clone one base away is much larger, so this may be a read error. Other DNA sequences in this sample translate to the same CDR3. V gene TRBV5-4 combines with J gene TRBJ2-7; D is uncertain. The CDR3 loop spans 11 amino acids. The V and J ends lost 5 bases and 0 bases respectively, with 3 bases between them. Germline assignment: CDR1 SGHNT and CDR2 YYREEE (reference sequence). CDR3 in amino acids: CASSSSYEQYF. In nucleotides, the CDR3 is TGTGCCAGCAGTTCCTCCTACGAGCAGTACTTC.

This chain joins TRBV28 and TRBJ2-5; TRBD2 aligns across 7 bases. The germline CDR1 and CDR2 sequences are MDHEN and SYDVKM. The CDR3 has 15 residues. Germline trimming cut 6 bases from V and 5 bases from J; bases unmatched to any gene: 12. The CDR3 DNA reads as TGTGCCAGCAGACTCCGTGACGGGGGGTGGGAGACCCAGTACTTC. The encoded protein is CASRLRDGGWETQYF.

The chain is built from TRBV9 and TRBJ1-2; TRBD1 might be the D (5 bases). CDR3 length: 12 residues. V gave up 5 bases and J gave up 4 bases, with 9 bases separating them. CDR1 and CDR2 (germline): SGDLS, YYNGEE. CDR3 DNA sequence: TGTGCCAGCAGGCAGGGAGTCTATGGCTACACCTTC. Translating gives CASRQGVYGYTF.

This chain links TRBV7-6 with TRBJ2-7, with 9 bases identical to TRBD1. Losses at the gene ends were 4 bases for V and 3 bases for J; bases not matched to a gene: 4. Germline loops: CDR1 SGHVS, CDR2 FNYEAQ. The CDR3 is 14 amino acids. The DNA of the CDR3 is TGTGCCAGCAGCTCCGGGACAGGGTACTACGAGCAGTACTTC. Its protein is CASSSGTGYYEQYF.

This chain uses TRBV7-2 with TRBJ2-1; 8 bases match TRBD1. There are 17 residues in the CDR3. V gave up 4 bases and J gave up 2 bases; unmatched junction bases: 10. Per the germline V gene, CDR1 is SGHTA and CDR2 is FQGNSA. The CDR3 here is CASSSLTGDITYNEQFF. The CDR3 DNA follows: TGTGCCAGCAGCTCATTGACAGGGGATATCACCTACAATGAGCAGTTCTTC.

Turning to this clone: Different DNA sequences within this sample yield the same CDR3. The chain has TRBV9 and TRBJ2-1; 7 bases agree with TRBD2. Germline loops: CDR1 SGDLS, CDR2 YYNGEE. Trimming cost V 4 bases and J 0 bases; bases outside gene matches: 1. This CDR3 contains 14 residues. CDR3 loop: CASSPGGSYNEQFF. In DNA form, the CDR3 reads TGTGCCAGCAGCCCGGGGGGCTCCTACAATGAGCAGTTCTTC.

The chain is built from TRBV5-1 and TRBJ2-4; TRBD2 matches at 13 bases. This CDR3 is 16 amino acids long. CDR1 and CDR2 (germline): SGHRS, YFSETQ. The junction had 5 bases not matched to a gene; V was cut back by 4 bases and J by 4 bases. The CDR3 is CASSEGLAGVKNIQYF. CDR3 bases: TGCGCCAGCAGCGAAGGACTAGCGGGAGTAAAAAACATTCAGTACTTC.

This chain uses TRBV5-4 with TRBJ2-7; D may be TRBD1 (6 bases). Germline CDR1 is SGHNT and CDR2 is YYREEE (reference sequence). V dropped 4 bases and J dropped 3 bases, with 14 bases sitting between them. The CDR3 covers 14 residues. The CDR3 nucleotides read TGTGCCAGCAGCGTCGGACAGCTGGGCTACGAGCAGTACTTC. Translation: CASSVGQLGYEQYF.

CDR3 nucleotides: TGTGCCAGCAGCTTAGAAGTTGCGGGAGGATTGGAGACCCAGTACTTC. Amino acid sequence: CASSLEVAGGLETQYF. The gene calls are TRBV7-6 and TRBJ2-5, with 8 positions matching TRBD2. CDR1 SGHVS and CDR2 FNYEAQ come from the germline V gene. Trimming took 1 base from V and 5 from J; bases not matched to a gene: 9. The CDR3 loop spans 16 amino acids. The complete variable domain, with remaining parts taken from reference TRBV7-6 and TRBJ2-5, reads GAGVSQSPRYKVTKRGQDVALRCDPISGHVSLYWYRQALGQGPEFLTYFNYEAQQDKSGLPNDRFSAERPEGSISTLTIQRTEQRDSAMYRCASSLEVAGGLETQYFGPGTRLLVL.

Only a few counts were recorded for this clone. The V gene is TRBV13, the J gene TRBJ2-5; D gene uncertain. V dropped 1 base and J dropped 13 bases, with 16 bases sitting between them. Germline-derived CDR1 and CDR2 are PRHDT and FYEKMQ (reference sequence). The CDR3 runs 13 residues. The CDR3 DNA sequence: TGTGCCAGCAGCTTAGCTGCGCCTCATCCAAGGTACTTC. Residues: CASSLAAPHPRYF.

This chain connects TRBV5-1 to TRBJ2-7; tentative D call: TRBD1 (6 bases). There are 15 residues in the CDR3. The V gene's germline CDR1 is SGHRS and CDR2 YFSETQ. V was clipped by 2 bases and J by 0 bases, with 12 bases between them. The CDR3 DNA sequence: TGCGCCAGCAGCTTCGGGACAATGAGCTCCTACGAGCAGTACTTC. It specifies CASSFGTMSSYEQYF.

This rearrangement joins TRBV27 to TRBJ2-3; tentatively, D is TRBD2 (6 bases). This CDR3 spans 14 amino acids. Trimming left V 10 bases short and J 3 bases short, with 17 bases between. Germline CDR1 and CDR2: MNHEY and SMNVEV (reference sequence). CDR3 amino acids: CATEGSRGTDTQYF. CDR3 sequence (DNA): TGTGCCACCGAGGGCAGCCGGGGGACAGATACGCAGTATTTT.

The J gene is TRBJ2-1, the V gene TRBV7-9; 8 bases line up with TRBD2. CDR1 and CDR2 from the germline V gene are SEHNR and FQNEAQ (reference sequence). The CDR3 contains 15 residues. V shed 1 base and J 5 bases; nucleotides not matched to a gene: 4. The CDR3 sequence: CASSLGGLVDNEQFF. The CDR3 coding sequence is TGTGCCAGCAGCTTAGGGGGACTAGTAGACAATGAGCAGTTCTTC. The complete variable domain, with remaining parts taken from reference TRBV7-9 and TRBJ2-1, reads DTGVSQNPRHKITKRGQNVTFRCDPISEHNRLYWYRQTLGQGPEFLTYFQNEAQLEKSRLLSDRFSAERPKGSFSTLEIQRTEQGDSAMYLCASSLGGLVDNEQFFGPGTRLTVL.

The chain has TRBV27 and TRBJ2-2; 7 nucleotides align to TRBD2. V shed 2 bases, J shed 6 bases, and the junction held 6 bases outside the gene matches. The CDR3 consists of 15 residues. Germline values: CDR1 MNHEY, CDR2 SMNVEV (reference sequence). This CDR3 reads CASSLPAGKPGELFF. In DNA, the CDR3 is TGTGCCAGCAGTTTACCAGCGGGAAAACCCGGGGAGCTGTTTTTT.